A selection of T cell receptor beta chains follows, all from one sample in a study of cytomegalovirus exposure and HLA in healthy donors. The assay was immunoSEQ multiplex PCR, and TCRdb's table has in-frame clones only and misses some. The sample carries around 92,000 clones, approximately 82% recorded once. Sequenced sample: PBMCs. The receptors derive from a female donor in good health and CMV-seropositive. Each CDR3 is given with its conserved first and last residue. A D gene is named only where the DNA matches it firmly. Rows may omit the clone size; those that give it use once, few, many or a size class.

j_call: TRBJ2-7
d_call: TRBD2
clone_size: once
v_call: TRBV5-6
cdr3_nt: TGTGCCAGCAGCCCAGGACTAGCGTGGGAGCAGTACTTC
cdr3_aa: CASSPGLAWEQYF

j_call: TRBJ2-1
d_call: .
clone_size: .
v_call: TRBV5-1
cdr3_nt: TGCGCCAGCAGCCCCCAGCGGGTCGACAATGAGCAGTTCTTC
cdr3_aa: CASSPQRVDNEQFF

j_call: TRBJ2-1
d_call: .
clone_size: few
v_call: TRBV28
cdr3_nt: TGTGCCAGCAGCGATCTACTCCGCGGAGACAATGAGCAGTTCTTC
cdr3_aa: CASSDLLRGDNEQFF

j_call: TRBJ1-5
d_call: .
clone_size: .
v_call: TRBV4-1
cdr3_nt: TGCGCCAGCAGCCCAGTTTTGAGCAATCAGCCCCAGCATTTT
cdr3_aa: CASSPVLSNQPQHF

j_call: TRBJ2-2
d_call: TRBD1
clone_size: .
v_call: TRBV5-1
cdr3_nt: TGCGCCAGCAGCCGAAGGGGACAGGGGGCTTCGAACACCGGGGAGCTGTTTTTT
cdr3_aa: CASSRRGQGASNTGELFF

j_call: TRBJ2-6
d_call: .
clone_size: .
v_call: TRBV5-1
cdr3_nt: TGCGCCAGCAGCTTGACAAGCTCTGGGGCCAACGTCCTGACTTTC
cdr3_aa: CASSLTSSGANVLTF

j_call: TRBJ2-7
d_call: TRBD2
clone_size: .
v_call: TRBV9
cdr3_nt: TGTGCCAGCAGCGTTAGGGGAGGGTCCTACGAGCAGTACTTC
cdr3_aa: CASSVRGGSYEQYF

j_call: TRBJ2-3
d_call: .
clone_size: .
v_call: TRBV5-1
cdr3_nt: TGCGCCAGCAGCTTGGAGGGAGTCTACACAGATACGCAGTATTTT
cdr3_aa: CASSLEGVYTDTQYF

j_call: TRBJ2-1
d_call: TRBD2
clone_size: few
v_call: TRBV13
cdr3_nt: TGTGCCAGCAGCCCCCTGCTAAGCGGGGAAAGCTCCTACAATGAGCAGTTCTTC
cdr3_aa: CASSPLLSGESSYNEQFF

j_call: TRBJ2-7
d_call: .
clone_size: .
v_call: TRBV6-5
cdr3_nt: TGTGCCAGCAGTGGGGGGTCTTACGAGCAGTACTTC
cdr3_aa: CASSGGSYEQYF

j_call: TRBJ1-4
d_call: .
clone_size: .
v_call: TRBV7-9
cdr3_nt: TGTGCCAGCAGCTGGACGGGGTATAGCGAAAAACTGTTTTTT
cdr3_aa: CASSWTGYSEKLFF

j_call: TRBJ2-7
d_call: TRBD1
clone_size: .
v_call: TRBV14
cdr3_nt: TGTGCCAGCAGCCAAAGGGACAGGGGGTTGAACGAGCAGTACTTC
cdr3_aa: CASSQRDRGLNEQYF

j_call: TRBJ1-5
d_call: .
clone_size: .
v_call: TRBV25-1
cdr3_nt: TGTGCCAGCAATCAGGGTTTCCAGCCCCAGCATTTT
cdr3_aa: CASNQGFQPQHF

j_call: TRBJ2-5
d_call: .
clone_size: few
v_call: TRBV7-2
cdr3_nt: TGTGCCAGCAGCTTAGCCGGACAAGGTCAAGAGACCCAGTACTTC
cdr3_aa: CASSLAGQGQETQYF

j_call: TRBJ2-7
d_call: .
clone_size: .
v_call: TRBV30
cdr3_nt: TGTGCCTGGGGGGAGGGGGCCTACGAGCAGTACTTC
cdr3_aa: CAWGEGAYEQYF

j_call: TRBJ1-3
d_call: .
clone_size: .
v_call: TRBV7-6
cdr3_nt: TGTGCCAGCGGCGGAAACACCATATATTTT
cdr3_aa: CASGGNTIYF

j_call: TRBJ2-7
d_call: .
clone_size: .
v_call: TRBV7-2
cdr3_nt: TGTGCCAGCAGCTTAGGGGGAGGCTCGTGGAACGAGCAGTACTTC
cdr3_aa: CASSLGGGSWNEQYF

j_call: TRBJ1-1
d_call: TRBD1
clone_size: .
v_call: TRBV19
cdr3_nt: TGTGCCAGTAGTGCCACAGGGGGCCGGGCTGAAGCTTTCTTT
cdr3_aa: CASSATGGRAEAFF

j_call: TRBJ2-3
d_call: TRBD2
clone_size: .
v_call: TRBV10-3
cdr3_nt: TGTGCCATCAGTGAGGCAGGGACTAGCGCAGATACGCAGTATTTT
cdr3_aa: CAISEAGTSADTQYF

j_call: TRBJ1-2
d_call: TRBD1
clone_size: .
v_call: TRBV2
cdr3_nt: TGTGCCAGCAGTTTGACAGGGGGCGCCTATGGCTACACCTTC
cdr3_aa: CASSLTGGAYGYTF

j_call: TRBJ2-6
d_call: TRBD1
clone_size: .
v_call: TRBV27
cdr3_nt: TGTGCCAGCAGCCGGGACAGGCGCAGCTCTGGGGCCAACGTCCTGACTTTC
cdr3_aa: CASSRDRRSSGANVLTF

j_call: TRBJ1-1
d_call: .
clone_size: .
v_call: TRBV9
cdr3_nt: TGTGCCAGCAGCGATAGACAGGACACTGAAGCTTTCTTT
cdr3_aa: CASSDRQDTEAFF

j_call: TRBJ1-2
d_call: TRBD1
clone_size: once
v_call: TRBV5-6
cdr3_nt: TGTGCCAGCAGCTTACCGGGACAGGGGAACTATGGCTACACCTTC
cdr3_aa: CASSLPGQGNYGYTF

j_call: TRBJ2-3
d_call: TRBD2
clone_size: few
v_call: TRBV27
cdr3_nt: TGTTCCAGCAGCGACTGGGGGGAGGGAACAGATACGCAGTATTTT
cdr3_aa: CSSSDWGEGTDTQYF

j_call: TRBJ1-3
d_call: .
clone_size: once
v_call: TRBV5-4
cdr3_nt: TGTGCCAGCAGCTTAGGGGGTGCCGGAAACACCATATATTTT
cdr3_aa: CASSLGGAGNTIYF

j_call: TRBJ1-2
d_call: .
clone_size: .
v_call: TRBV6-6
cdr3_nt: TGTGCCAGCAGTGGGACTGCAGGGAACTATGGCTACACCTTC
cdr3_aa: CASSGTAGNYGYTF

j_call: TRBJ2-5
d_call: TRBD2
clone_size: .
v_call: TRBV5-1
cdr3_nt: TGCGCCAGCAGCTACATAGCGGGAGAAGGAGAGACCCAGTACTTC
cdr3_aa: CASSYIAGEGETQYF

j_call: TRBJ1-2
d_call: TRBD1
clone_size: .
v_call: TRBV27
cdr3_nt: TGTGCCAGCAGTATCGGACAGGGGGCAGGTAGCTACACCTTC
cdr3_aa: CASSIGQGAGSYTF

j_call: TRBJ2-2
d_call: TRBD1
clone_size: .
v_call: TRBV6-1
cdr3_nt: TGTGCCAGTACAGGGGGAGCGGACACCGGGGAGCTGTTTTTT
cdr3_aa: CASTGGADTGELFF

j_call: TRBJ1-2
d_call: .
clone_size: .
v_call: TRBV27
cdr3_nt: TGTGCCAGCAGCCGGGGGAGCCTCTATGGCTACACCTTC
cdr3_aa: CASSRGSLYGYTF

j_call: TRBJ1-5
d_call: .
clone_size: .
v_call: TRBV20-1
cdr3_nt: TGCAGTGCTACAGGGGATCAGCCCCAGCATTTT
cdr3_aa: CSATGDQPQHF

j_call: TRBJ1-1
d_call: TRBD1
clone_size: .
v_call: TRBV5-1
cdr3_nt: TGCGCCAGCACCCCAGGGGGCACAATGAACACTGAAGCTTTCTTT
cdr3_aa: CASTPGGTMNTEAFF

j_call: TRBJ2-7
d_call: .
clone_size: .
v_call: TRBV6-5
cdr3_nt: TGTGCCAGCACCCAACAACAGGGAGTCGGCTACGAGCAGTACTTC
cdr3_aa: CASTQQQGVGYEQYF

j_call: TRBJ1-1
d_call: TRBD1
clone_size: .
v_call: TRBV28
cdr3_nt: TGTGCCAGCAGAGGGGACAGGGGGTTTTCTCGGGCGACTGAAGCTTTCTTT
cdr3_aa: CASRGDRGFSRATEAFF

j_call: TRBJ1-2
d_call: .
clone_size: once
v_call: TRBV6-5
cdr3_nt: TGTGCCAGCAGTTTTCAGGGCTCCTATGGCTACACCTTC
cdr3_aa: CASSFQGSYGYTF

j_call: TRBJ2-2
d_call: .
clone_size: once
v_call: TRBV7-7
cdr3_nt: TGTGCTAGCAGCCTCGGCGGGGCCAACACCGGGGAGCTGTTTTTT
cdr3_aa: CASSLGGANTGELFF

j_call: TRBJ1-6
d_call: TRBD1
clone_size: .
v_call: TRBV4-1
cdr3_nt: TGCGCCAGCAGCCCTTTAACAGGGGCAAATTCACCCCTCCACTTT
cdr3_aa: CASSPLTGANSPLHF

j_call: TRBJ1-1
d_call: .
clone_size: .
v_call: TRBV18
cdr3_nt: TGTGCCAGCTCACCATCGGGACATAGCACTGAAGCTTTCTTT
cdr3_aa: CASSPSGHSTEAFF

j_call: TRBJ2-7
d_call: TRBD2
clone_size: .
v_call: TRBV30
cdr3_nt: TGTTCCTGGAGCGTGGTGGCTAGCGGGTCCTACGAGCAGTACTTC
cdr3_aa: CSWSVVASGSYEQYF

j_call: TRBJ2-1
d_call: TRBD2
clone_size: .
v_call: TRBV4-1
cdr3_nt: TGCGCCAGCAGCCTGAAGGGCGGGGGGGTCAATGAGCAGTTCTTC
cdr3_aa: CASSLKGGGVNEQFF

j_call: TRBJ2-2
d_call: TRBD1
clone_size: once
v_call: TRBV28
cdr3_nt: TGTGCCAGCAGTTTATTCGGACAGGGTACCACCGGGGAGCTGTTTTTT
cdr3_aa: CASSLFGQGTTGELFF

j_call: TRBJ1-1
d_call: .
clone_size: .
v_call: TRBV10-1
cdr3_nt: TGCGCCAGCAGTGAGTCCCCGGACAGGAACACTGAAGCTTTCTTT
cdr3_aa: CASSESPDRNTEAFF

j_call: TRBJ2-7
d_call: .
clone_size: .
v_call: TRBV5-1
cdr3_nt: TGCGCCAGCAGCCTGGACCCGGTCACCTACGAGCAGTACTTC
cdr3_aa: CASSLDPVTYEQYF

j_call: TRBJ2-7
d_call: .
clone_size: few
v_call: TRBV7-8
cdr3_nt: TGTGCCAGCAGCAGCCGCGAGGGCCGGGGGTACGAGCAGTACTTC
cdr3_aa: CASSSREGRGYEQYF

j_call: TRBJ2-7
d_call: TRBD2
clone_size: few
v_call: TRBV6-1
cdr3_nt: TGTGCCAGCAGTGATAGCGGGGAGTCGGAGGGCGAGCAGTACTTC
cdr3_aa: CASSDSGESEGEQYF

j_call: TRBJ1-5
d_call: TRBD1
clone_size: .
v_call: TRBV2
cdr3_nt: TGTGCCAGCAGTACCGACAGGGGGTATCAGCCCCAGCATTTT
cdr3_aa: CASSTDRGYQPQHF

j_call: TRBJ2-7
d_call: TRBD2
clone_size: .
v_call: TRBV29-1
cdr3_nt: TGCAGCGTTTACTCCGGGAGGGCGACATACGAGCAGTACTTC
cdr3_aa: CSVYSGRATYEQYF

j_call: TRBJ1-1
d_call: TRBD1
clone_size: .
v_call: TRBV19
cdr3_nt: TGTGCCAGTAGTATAAGAGGACAGGGGCTCCCTGAAGCTTTCTTT
cdr3_aa: CASSIRGQGLPEAFF

j_call: TRBJ2-1
d_call: .
clone_size: .
v_call: TRBV18
cdr3_nt: TGTGCCAGCTCATTTGACAGGGCGGGGGGTGAGCAGTTCTTC
cdr3_aa: CASSFDRAGGEQFF

j_call: TRBJ2-1
d_call: .
clone_size: .
v_call: TRBV6-6
cdr3_nt: TGTGCCAGCAGTTACCCGAAGACTAGTCCAGATGAGCAGTTCTTC
cdr3_aa: CASSYPKTSPDEQFF